A selection of T cell receptor beta chains follows, all from one sample in a study of T cells after yellow fever vaccination. TCRdb re-derived calls from the 5' RACE reads in MiXCR, one entry per CDR3 protein. The sample records 500,000 to 650,000 distinct CDR3 sequences, about 17% being singletons. The source was PBMCs, collected about 5 days after the first yellow fever vaccination. The receptors were gathered from a man between 18 and 35 years old who received the YFV17D yellow fever vaccine. CDR3s include the opening cysteine and the closing phenylalanine or tryptophan.

v_gene: TRBV5-1
len: 13
j_gene: TRBJ2-2
CDR3aa: CASSVGRSGELFF

v_gene: TRBV4-1
len: 19
j_gene: TRBJ2-3
CDR3aa: CASSQDLAMVYRLGDTQYF

v_gene: TRBV11-3
len: 18
j_gene: TRBJ2-5
CDR3aa: CASSFLRRGGGRGETQYF

v_gene: TRBV4-2
len: 14
j_gene: TRBJ2-1
CDR3aa: CASGQEPQGNEQFF

v_gene: TRBV6-1
len: 13
j_gene: TRBJ1-5
CDR3aa: CASTRDTYQPQHF

v_gene: TRBV15
len: 14
j_gene: TRBJ2-5
CDR3aa: CATSREAVQETQYF

v_gene: TRBV7-2
len: 15
j_gene: TRBJ1-5
CDR3aa: CASSLGVLSNQPQHF

v_gene: TRBV6-1
len: 16
j_gene: TRBJ2-1
CDR3aa: CASRAPGAGGGYEQFF

v_gene: TRBV28
len: 15
j_gene: TRBJ1-4
CDR3aa: CASISEGQYGEKLFF

v_gene: TRBV7-2
len: 14
j_gene: TRBJ2-3
CDR3aa: CASSLSPGSDTQYF